These 21 T cell receptor beta chains share one sample of origin, sequenced in a study of technical replicates of blood from several donors. Profiled with immunoSEQ multiplex PCR; TCRdb holds only in-frame clones, not every one. This sample has approximately 79,000 clones, with approximately 97% found just once. Sequencing used T cells isolated from PBMCs. The receptors come from a human donor in good health.

This chain connects TRBV27 to TRBJ1-5; D possibly corresponds to TRBD1 (5 bases). The V and J ends lost 2 bases and 5 bases respectively, with 7 bases between them. The CDR3 runs 13 residues. The germline CDR1 and CDR2 sequences are MNHEY and SMNVEV (reference sequence). The CDR3 DNA sequence: TGTGCCAGCAGTTTAGTCAGGGATCAGCCCCAGCATTTT. Amino acid sequence: CASSLVRDQPQHF.

The V gene is TRBV2, the J gene TRBJ1-5; the D gene is possibly TRBD1 (5 bases). Trimming left V 4 bases short and J 0 bases short, with 7 bases between. The CDR3 contains 14 residues. CDR1 and CDR2 (germline): SNHLY, FYNNEI. The CDR3 nucleotides are TGTGCCAGCAGTGGGACAATTAGCAATCAGCCCCAGCATTTT. Translated, it gives CASSGTISNQPQHF.

J is TRBJ2-1 and V is TRBV29-1; maybe TRBD2 (6 bases). Germline loops: CDR1 SQVTM, CDR2 ANQGSEA. The CDR3 is 12 amino acids. Between the trimmed V and J ends, which lost 6 bases and 9 bases, there was a span of 15 bases. Here the CDR3 reads CSVPWGVGEQFF. The CDR3 region has the DNA TGCAGCGTCCCATGGGGGGTTGGTGAGCAGTTCTTC.

J is TRBJ2-3 and V is TRBV4-3; possible D gene TRBD2, 6 bases. Trimming pared 1 base from V and 8 bases from J, leaving 13 bases between. This CDR3 region has 14 residues. Germline CDR1 and CDR2: LGHNA and YSLEER. The CDR3 protein is CASSQAMGGGTQYF. In DNA, the CDR3 is TGCGCCAGCAGCCAAGCCATGGGGGGAGGTACGCAGTATTTT.

The chain carries TRBV30 and TRBJ1-1, with D maybe TRBD1 (5 bases). Germline-derived CDR1 and CDR2 are GTSNPN and SVGIG (reference sequence). The ends were cut back, 3 bases at V and 6 bases at J, with 14 bases in the middle. The CDR3 runs 13 residues. This chain's CDR3 is CAWRAGGMSEAFF. CDR3 coding DNA: TGTGCCTGGAGGGCGGGGGGTATGTCTGAAGCTTTCTTT.

The rearrangement joins TRBV4-1 to TRBJ2-7, with a weak D call TRBD2 (5 bases). V was clipped by 3 bases and J by 5 bases, with 14 bases between them. CDR1 is MGHRA and CDR2 is YSYEKL in the germline V gene. The CDR3 covers 14 residues. The CDR3 spells CASSQITTRDEQYF. In nucleotides, the CDR3 is TGCGCCAGCAGCCAGATTACTACTAGGGACGAGCAGTACTTC.

The CDR3 bases are TGTGCCAGCAACTTTAACGACAGGGACCTCACAGATACGCAGTATTTT. Translated, it gives CASNFNDRDLTDTQYF. The chain couples TRBV9 to TRBJ2-3; TRBD1 matches at 7 bases. V lost 6 bases and J lost 2; bases outside the gene matches: 12. Germline assignment: CDR1 SGDLS and CDR2 YYNGEE. CDR3 length equals 16 residues.

This clone was found once. V usage is TRBV5-1 and J usage is TRBJ1-1; 7 nucleotides match TRBD1. This CDR3 is built from 13 residues. Germline CDR1 SGHRS, CDR2 YFSETQ. The trim removed 6 bases at V and 4 bases at J, leaving 6 bases unmatched. The CDR3 nucleotides read TGCGCCAGCAAAGAGCCAGGGGGCACTGAAGCTTTCTTT. This sequence encodes CASKEPGGTEAFF.

The CDR3 region has the DNA TGTGCCAGCAGCTTAGATAGGGGAGGTAACTATGGCTACACCTTC. It codes for CASSLDRGGNYGYTF. This chain joins TRBV13 and TRBJ1-2, with a weak D call TRBD1 (5 bases). In germline, CDR1 is PRHDT, CDR2 FYEKMQ (reference sequence). The CDR3 loop spans 15 amino acids. Trimming removed 1 base at V and 1 base at J, with 10 bases between.

The count of this clone is one. The chain employs TRBV2 and TRBJ2-5; 14 nucleotides match TRBD2. Germline V lookup: CDR1 SNHLY, CDR2 FYNNEI. The length of the CDR3 is 18 residues. V lost 4 bases to trimming and J lost 0 bases; unmatched junction nucleotides: 7. The CDR3 loop reads CASSGPGLAGEYQETQYF. DNA of the CDR3: TGTGCCAGCAGTGGCCCGGGACTAGCGGGGGAGTACCAAGAGACCCAGTACTTC.

The genes are TRBV25-1 and TRBJ2-7; the match to TRBD1 covers 8 bases. The V gene end was trimmed by 4 bases and the J gene end by 5 bases; junction bases not matched to a gene: 13. CDR3 size: 16 residues. The germline gives CDR1 MGHDK, CDR2 SYGVNS. The CDR3 DNA reads as TGTGCCAGCAGTGCCGATCTGACAGGGGCGCGGGACGAGCAGTACTTC. It encodes CASSADLTGARDEQYF.

This chain uses TRBV28 with TRBJ1-4; tentatively, D is TRBD1 (5 bases). The CDR3 loop spans 16 amino acids. Germline-derived CDR1 and CDR2 are MDHEN and SYDVKM. V was trimmed by 7 bases and J by 1 base, leaving 16 bases between them. In nucleotides, the CDR3 is TGTGCCAGCATCGGGGCCCTGGAGGGAACTAATGAAAAACTGTTTTTT. It translates to CASIGALEGTNEKLFF.

The V gene is TRBV5-1, the J gene TRBJ2-6, with D unclear. CDR1 and CDR2 (germline): SGHRS, YFSETQ. Trimming took 1 base from V and 7 from J, leaving 12 bases between them. This CDR3 region has 15 residues. Written as DNA, the CDR3 is TGCGCCAGCAGCTTGAGTACCACCACAGCCAACGTCCTGACTTTC. Protein product: CASSLSTTTANVLTF.

This clone was found once. This sequence joins TRBV27 and TRBJ2-6, with D unclear. This CDR3 has 15 amino acids. Trimming removed 2 bases from V and 2 bases from J, with 7 bases in between. CDR1 and CDR2 (germline): MNHEY, SMNVEV (reference sequence). The chain's CDR3 is CASSLGVTGANVLTF. CDR3 bases: TGTGCCAGCAGTTTAGGAGTCACTGGGGCCAACGTCCTGACTTTC.

The V and J genes are TRBV7-9 and TRBJ2-7; a weak D match, TRBD1 (6 bases). V shed 8 bases and J shed 4 bases, with 12 bases lying between them. Per the germline V gene, CDR1 is SEHNR and CDR2 is FQNEAQ (reference sequence). The CDR3 spans 12 residues. CDR3 in DNA: TGTGCCAGCTCCGGGACAACTTACGAGCAGTACTTC. The encoded protein is CASSGTTYEQYF. Full variable domain (outside the CDR3, taken from reference TRBV7-9 and TRBJ2-7): DTGVSQNPRHKITKRGQNVTFRCDPISEHNRLYWYRQTLGQGPEFLTYFQNEAQLEKSRLLSDRFSAERPKGSFSTLEIQRTEQGDSAMYLCASSGTTYEQYFGPGTRLTVT.

The V and J genes are TRBV4-2 and TRBJ2-7; the D gene is possibly TRBD1 (5 bases). Trimming removed 0 bases at V and 3 bases at J, with 12 bases between. CDR1 and CDR2 (germline): LGHNA, YNFKEQ. The CDR3 extends over 15 amino acids. The CDR3 spells CASSQDRQGGYEQYF. CDR3 nucleotides: TGTGCCAGCAGCCAAGATAGGCAGGGCGGCTACGAGCAGTACTTC.

The V gene is TRBV11-3, the J gene TRBJ2-1, with D unclear. The CDR3 runs 13 residues. Germline CDR1 reads SGHNT; CDR2 reads YENEEA. The germline V and J ends were trimmed by 5 bases and 0 bases, with 5 bases remaining between them. CDR3 protein: CASSLSSYNEQFF. For the CDR3, the DNA is TGTGCCAGCAGCCTGAGCTCCTACAATGAGCAGTTCTTC. Full variable domain (rest looked up from reference TRBV11-3 and TRBJ2-1): EAGVVQSPRYKIIEKKQPVAFWCNPISGHNTLYWYLQNLGQGPELLIRYENEEAVDDSQLPKDRFSAERLKGVDSTLKIQPAELGDSAVYLCASSLSSYNEQFFGPGTRLTVL.

V usage is TRBV29-1 and J usage is TRBJ2-6; TRBD1 agrees at 7 bases. Germline lookup yields CDR1 SQVTM and CDR2 ANQGSEA. Germline trimming cut 6 bases from V and 0 bases from J; bases unmatched to any gene: 8. The CDR3 totals 16 residues. The CDR3, as DNA: TGCAGCGTGTGGACAGGCCTTAGCTCTGGGGCCAACGTCCTGACTTTC. Translating it yields CSVWTGLSSGANVLTF. The complete variable domain, with remaining parts taken from reference TRBV29-1 and TRBJ2-6, reads SAVISQKPSRDICQRGTSLTIQCQVDSQVTMMFWYRQQPGQSLTLIATANQGSEATYESGFVIDKFPISRPNLTFSTLTVSNMSPEDSSIYLCSVWTGLSSGANVLTFGAGSRLTVL.

The chain couples TRBV6-5 to TRBJ1-5, with 9 bases identical to TRBD1. CDR1 and CDR2 from the germline V gene are MNHEY and SVGAGI. V gave up 6 bases and J gave up 8 bases; unmatched junction bases: 8. This CDR3 is 14 amino acids long. The CDR3 here is CASSKGQGREPQHF. The DNA for the CDR3 is TGTGCCAGCAGCAAAGGACAGGGGCGAGAGCCCCAGCATTTT.

This chain uses TRBV6-1 with TRBJ2-7; 10 nucleotides align to TRBD2. The germline V gene encodes CDR1 MNHNS and CDR2 SASEGT. The CDR3 length is 13 residues. J lost 4 bases, V lost 6 bases, and 3 bases had no gene match. The CDR3 region has the DNA TGTGCCAGCAGGGCTAGCGGGGGTTACGAGCAGTACTTC. Amino acid sequence: CASRASGGYEQYF.

The V call is TRBV7-6, the J call TRBJ2-1; TRBD2 matches at 8 bases. The CDR3 loop spans 15 amino acids. Germline lookup yields CDR1 SGHVS and CDR2 FNYEAQ. V trimming: 0 bases; J trimming: 8 bases; junction bases outside the gene matches: 6. This chain's CDR3 is CASSLAEREIDEQFF. DNA of the CDR3: TGTGCCAGCAGCTTAGCCGAGCGGGAGATCGATGAGCAGTTCTTC. The full variable domain, its missing parts supplied by reference TRBV7-6 and TRBJ2-1, is GAGVSQSPRYKVTKRGQDVALRCDPISGHVSLYWYRQALGQGPEFLTYFNYEAQQDKSGLPNDRFSAERPEGSISTLTIQRTEQRDSAMYRCASSLAEREIDEQFFGPGTRLTVL.